The 21 T cell receptor beta chains in this list originate from one sample, sequenced in a study of blood T cell repertoires in COVID-19. The assay was immunoSEQ multiplex PCR, and TCRdb's table has in-frame clones only and misses some. Here the sample spans approximately 390,000 clones, more than 70% being singletons. Sequencing was done on a sample of peripheral blood. The receptors derive from a woman aged 55 to 70 with COVID-19, enrolled during active disease.

The chain employs TRBV3-1 (or the pseudogene TRBV3-2) and TRBJ2-3; no clear D gene. Per the germline V gene, CDR1 is LGHDT and CDR2 is YNNKEL (reference sequence). CDR3 size: 14 residues. V was trimmed by 6 bases and J by 0 bases, leaving 10 bases between them. The CDR3 is CASRHNPSTDTQYF. The CDR3, as DNA: TGTGCCAGCAGACACAACCCCAGCACAGATACGCAGTATTTT.

The chain recombines TRBV5-1 with TRBJ2-3; maybe TRBD1 (6 bases). V shed 6 bases and J shed 0 bases, with 11 bases lying between them. The CDR3 is 14 amino acids. The germline CDR1 and CDR2 sequences are SGHRS and YFSETQ. CDR3 in DNA: TGCGCCAGCACCTTACAGGGCAGCACAGATACGCAGTATTTT. Its protein is CASTLQGSTDTQYF.

This rearrangement joins TRBV14 to TRBJ1-3; D not resolved. Trimming shortened V by 4 bases and J by 1 base, and 8 bases separated the two germline ends. CDR3 size: 14 residues. CDR1 and CDR2 from the germline V gene are SGHDN and FVKESK. The CDR3 DNA follows: TGTGCCAGCAGCCGGAGTATATCTGGAAACACCATATATTTT. Its translation: CASSRSISGNTIYF.

This chain connects TRBV18 to TRBJ1-2, with 8 positions matching TRBD1. Losses at the gene ends were 3 bases for V and 8 bases for J; bases not matched to a gene: 17. CDR3 size: 17 residues. Germline V gene data show CDR1 as KGHSH and CDR2 as LQKENI. This CDR3 is CASSPMAQGAGGVGYTF. In DNA, the CDR3 is TGTGCCAGCTCACCGATGGCCCAGGGGGCAGGCGGTGTGGGCTACACCTTC.

CDR3 amino acids: CASSLPSRGNTEAFF. CDR3 sequence (DNA): TGTGCCAGCAGCCTACCATCGCGAGGGAACACTGAAGCTTTCTTT. The rearrangement links TRBV5-4 to TRBJ1-1; D ambiguous. Germline V gene data show CDR1 as SGHNT and CDR2 as YYREEE (reference sequence). CDR3 length: 15 amino acids. V gave up 4 bases and J gave up 1 base, with 14 bases separating them.

V usage is TRBV3-1 (or the pseudogene TRBV3-2) and J usage is TRBJ2-1, with 8 bases aligning to TRBD2. Unmatched junction bases numbered 10, after V lost 2 bases and J lost 4 bases. The CDR3 is 17 amino acids. The V gene's germline CDR1 is LGHDT and CDR2 YNNKEL (reference sequence). This chain's CDR3 is CASSQIFGGGFYNEQFF. The CDR3 nucleotides are TGTGCCAGCAGCCAAATATTCGGGGGGGGCTTTTACAATGAGCAGTTCTTC.

This sequence joins TRBV6-5 and TRBJ2-6, with D uncertain. Germline V gene sequence: CDR1 MNHEY, CDR2 SVGAGI. The CDR3 runs to 15 residues. The V and J ends lost 6 bases and 1 base respectively, with 10 bases between them. DNA of the CDR3: TGTGCCAGCAGGAAACAGCAATCTGGGGCCAACGTCCTGACTTTC. This gives the protein CASRKQQSGANVLTF.

This chain uses TRBV5-1 with TRBJ1-1; D remains ambiguous. There are 16 residues in the CDR3. Germline loops: CDR1 SGHRS, CDR2 YFSETQ. V was cut by 1 base and J by 5 bases, with 18 bases left in between. The CDR3 is CASSLLLTSMRTEAFF. DNA for the CDR3: TGCGCCAGCAGCTTGCTCCTGACATCCATGAGAACTGAAGCTTTCTTT. Looking up the rest from reference TRBV5-1 and TRBJ1-1 gives the full variable domain: KAGVTQTPRYLIKTRGQQVTLSCSPISGHRSVSWYQQTPGQGLQFLFEYFSETQRNKGNFPGRFSGRQFSNSRSEMNVSTLELGDSALYLCASSLLLTSMRTEAFFGQGTRLTVV.

The chain carries TRBV5-6 and TRBJ1-4; 9 positions agree with TRBD1. Germline trimming cut 4 bases from V and 7 bases from J; bases unmatched to any gene: 8. The CDR3 sequence is 15 residues long. Germline-derived CDR1 and CDR2 are SGHDT and YYEEEE. Here the CDR3 reads CASSPPLDRGEKLFF. In DNA, the CDR3 is TGTGCCAGCAGCCCCCCCTTGGACAGGGGTGAAAAACTGTTTTTT.

The chain carries TRBV12-3 or TRBV12-4 and TRBJ2-2; the D is unclear. This CDR3 spans 13 amino acids. With 3 bases removed from V and 10 bases from J, the gap between germline ends came to 12 bases. CDR3 DNA: TGTGCCAGCAGTTTGAGTGAGCTCGAGGAGCTGTTTTTT. Amino acids: CASSLSELEELFF.

The chain has TRBV20-1 and TRBJ2-1; 7 bases map to TRBD2. The V gene end was trimmed by 3 bases and the J gene end by 1 base; junction bases not matched to a gene: 12. From germline, CDR1 is DFQATT and CDR2 SNEGSKA (reference sequence). The CDR3 sequence is 17 residues long. In DNA, the CDR3 is TGCAGTGCTAGTTCGAGGGGACTACTTCATTCCTACAATGAGCAGTTCTTC. This codes for CSASSRGLLHSYNEQFF.

The rearrangement links TRBV20-1 to TRBJ2-5; tentatively, D is TRBD2 (5 bases). This CDR3 has 15 amino acids. V was cut by 3 bases and J by 0 bases, with 14 bases left in between. Germline values: CDR1 DFQATT, CDR2 SNEGSKA (reference sequence). CDR3 coding DNA: TGCAGTGCTAGTGACTATCCTCTGTACCAAGAGACCCAGTACTTC. Translation: CSASDYPLYQETQYF.

CDR3 protein: CASSGEGSNQPQHF. The CDR3 DNA reads TGTGCCAGCAGTGGCGAGGGTAGCAATCAGCCCCAGCATTTT. The chain employs TRBV2 and TRBJ1-5; D is uncertain. Per germline, CDR1 SNHLY and CDR2 FYNNEI. This CDR3 has 14 residues. V was cut by 4 bases and J by 0 bases, with 7 bases left in between. Looking up the rest from reference TRBV2 and TRBJ1-5 gives the full variable domain: EPEVTQTPSHQVTQMGQEVILRCVPISNHLYFYWYRQILGQKVEFLVSFYNNEISEKSEIFDDQFSVERPDGSNFTLKIRSTKLEDSAMYFCASSGEGSNQPQHFGDGTRLSIL.

This clone was picked up one time. This specimen includes other DNA sequences encoding the same CDR3. This chain joins TRBV9 and TRBJ1-2; perhaps TRBD1 as D (6 bases). The germline V and J ends were trimmed by 3 bases and 1 base, with 7 bases remaining between them. Per germline, CDR1 SGDLS and CDR2 YYNGEE. CDR3 size: 13 residues. DNA of the CDR3: TGTGCCAGCAGCGCACAGGGTAACTATGGCTACACCTTC. Protein: CASSAQGNYGYTF.

The chain recombines TRBV27 with TRBJ2-7; TRBD1 aligns across 8 bases. Per germline, CDR1 MNHEY and CDR2 SMNVEV (reference sequence). This CDR3 is built from 17 residues. V shed 4 bases and J 2 bases; nucleotides not matched to a gene: 13. The chain's CDR3 is CASSSSDRASNTYEQYF. The CDR3 coding sequence is TGTGCCAGCAGTTCCTCGGACAGGGCCTCTAACACCTACGAGCAGTACTTC.

The V gene is TRBV28, the J gene TRBJ2-7, with 11 bases matching TRBD1. There are 15 residues in the CDR3. Germline V gene sequence: CDR1 MDHEN, CDR2 SYDVKM. J was trimmed by 0 bases and V by 6 bases; bases with no gene match: 4. CDR3 DNA: TGTGCCAGCAGAGGTGGGACAGGGGGCTCCTACGAGCAGTACTTC. As protein: CASRGGTGGSYEQYF. Filled out from reference TRBV28 and TRBJ2-7, the complete variable domain reads DVKVTQSSRYLVKRTGEKVFLECVQDMDHENMFWYRQDPGLGLRLIYFSYDVKMKEKGDIPEGYSVSREKKERFSLILESASTNQTSMYLCASRGGTGGSYEQYFGPGTRLTVT.

The rearrangement joins TRBV2 to TRBJ2-1, with 8 bases fitting TRBD2. This CDR3 is built from 16 residues. Looked up from germline, CDR1 is SNHLY and CDR2 is FYNNEI. Trimming cost V 0 bases and J 4 bases; bases outside gene matches: 5. The CDR3 DNA reads as TGTGCCAGCAGTGAAGCGGGAGCGGGGGCTTACAATGAGCAGTTCTTC. Residues: CASSEAGAGAYNEQFF.

This clone has only one observation. This chain connects TRBV3-1 (or the pseudogene TRBV3-2) to TRBJ2-7; TRBD2 might be the D (6 bases). The CDR3 covers 12 residues. V was shortened by 4 bases and J by 6 bases, with 10 bases between the two germline ends. CDR1 LGHDT and CDR2 YNNKEL come from the germline V gene (reference sequence). The CDR3, as DNA: TGTGCCAGCAGCCGGTGGGGAGGCGAGCAGTACTTC. This encodes CASSRWGGEQYF.

This sequence joins TRBV5-4 and TRBJ1-2; the D is unclear. The CDR3 is 15 residues long. Germline V gene lookup returns CDR1 SGHNT and CDR2 YYREEE (reference sequence). V was trimmed by 1 base and J by 2 bases, leaving 12 bases between them. The CDR3 DNA reads TGTGCCAGCAGCTTGTTGCAGAGCGCGAACTATGGCTACACCTTC. Its protein is CASSLLQSANYGYTF.

The J gene is TRBJ1-2, the V gene TRBV11-1, with 9 bases identical to TRBD1. The CDR3 is 14 amino acids. The V and J ends lost 3 bases and 4 bases, in that order; junction bases with no gene match: 3. Germline loops: CDR1 SGHAT, CDR2 FQDESV (reference sequence). The CDR3: CASSLGQGLYGYTF. DNA of the CDR3: TGTGCCAGCAGCTTGGGACAGGGCCTCTATGGCTACACCTTC.

The V and J genes are TRBV4-1 and TRBJ2-2; 8 nucleotides match TRBD2. Germline loops: CDR1 MGHRA, CDR2 YSYEKL. V shed 6 bases, J shed 3 bases, and the junction held 9 bases outside the gene matches. This CDR3 has 16 amino acids. The CDR3 region has the DNA TGCGCCAGCAGTCAATCGGGACTAGGGTACACCGGGGAGCTGTTTTTT. As protein: CASSQSGLGYTGELFF.